This TCR beta chain emerged from a study of blood T cell repertoires in COVID-19. For the study at large: Acute-phase and convalescent COVID-19 samples originated in the United States, Italy and Spain. T cells, B-cell-depleted T cells, or PBMCs supplied cDNA or gDNA.

The V end lost 3 bases, the J end lost 5 bases, and 8 bases lay between the germline ends. This CDR3 is built from 13 residues. CDR1 and CDR2 (germline): LNHDA, SQIVND (reference sequence). As handled by the study authors: How many nucleated cells were present was estimated from reference gene primer amplification. Produced via immunoSEQ multiplex PCR; TCRdb's table is partial and in-frame only. That table gives V, J and clone size, and the DNA gave D and trimming. The sample holds approximately 56,000 clones, about 85% seen once. Material: peripheral blood. This TCR was recovered from a man in his 70s with active COVID-19. The genes are TRBV19 and TRBJ1-5; D not certain. As DNA, the CDR3 is TGTGCCAGTAGTATTACGGAGGATCAGCCCCAGCATTTT. It yields the protein CASSITEDQPQHF.